This TCR beta chain was sequenced for a study of blood T cell repertoires in COVID-19. Study-wide context: The study drew acute and convalescent COVID-19 samples from the United States, Italy and Spain. PBMCs, B-cell-depleted T cells, or T cells provided the cDNA or gDNA that made up the material.

In the authors' methods: Counts of nucleated cells, estimated from reference gene primer amplification, were obtained. Some clones are missing from TCRdb's copy, which holds only in-frame ones; the method was immunoSEQ multiplex PCR. V and J calls and clone size are copied from that table; D and trimming were computed from the DNA. In the table there are around 100,000 clones, 82% of which are singletons. This CDR3 comprises 17 residues. CDR1 and CDR2 from the germline V gene are SGHRS and YFSETQ. The junction had 8 bases not matched to a gene; V was cut back by 1 base and J by 1 base. The sequence came from a man between 65 and 80 years old with acute or convalescent COVID-19. The V and J genes are TRBV5-1 and TRBJ2-7; 10 bases agree with TRBD1. The sequenced sample was peripheral blood. The CDR3 DNA reads as TGCGCCAGCAGCTTGAATCCGCCGGGACAGGGGTCCTACGAGCAGTACTTC. This gives the protein CASSLNPPGQGSYEQYF. Full variable domain (missing parts from reference TRBV5-1 and TRBJ2-7): KAGVTQTPRYLIKTRGQQVTLSCSPISGHRSVSWYQQTPGQGLQFLFEYFSETQRNKGNFPGRFSGRQFSNSRSEMNVSTLELGDSALYLCASSLNPPGQGSYEQYFGPGTRLTVT.